Listed below are T cell receptor beta chains from one sample, sequenced in a study of blood T cell repertoires in COVID-19. Only in-frame clones appear in the TCRdb table, and some are missing; sequencing was by immunoSEQ multiplex PCR. The data show some 200,000 clones, with 70% to 90% seen just once and roughly 21% held by the top ten. Input material: peripheral blood. These receptor sequences come from a man in his sixties with active or convalescent COVID-19. CDR3s leave out the opening cysteine and the closing phenylalanine or tryptophan. The D gene is left open where the match is weak. The size field is filled for only some rows; it gives once, few, many or a size class.

CDR3: ASSLTGGGTNQPQH; size: .; V: TRBV7-8; length: 14; D: .
CDR3: ASSFRGALGTGELF; size: .; V: TRBV27; length: 14; D: .
CDR3: ASSTSGLAPYNEQF; size: .; V: TRBV19; length: 14; D: TRBD2
CDR3: ASSFRLGDNEQF; size: .; V: TRBV18; length: 12; D: .
CDR3: ASSTSGTRQETQY; size: .; V: TRBV19; length: 13; D: .
CDR3: AISQGTDTQY; size: .; V: TRBV10-3; length: 10; D: .
CDR3: ASSSGLIYEQY; size: .; V: TRBV11-2; length: 11; D: .
CDR3: ASGGLGWGYT; size: .; V: TRBV3-1/TRBV3-2; length: 10; D: .
CDR3: ASRGEANEKLF; size: .; V: TRBV2; length: 11; D: .
CDR3: ASSSFTDTQY; size: once; V: TRBV6-5; length: 10; D: .
CDR3: ASSLERRRYSPLH; size: .; V: TRBV11-2; length: 13; D: .
CDR3: ASSGPRGLSEQF; size: .; V: TRBV2; length: 12; D: TRBD1
CDR3: SAPSQVEQF; size: .; V: TRBV20-1; length: 9; D: .
CDR3: ASNGDFNQPQH; size: .; V: TRBV2; length: 11; D: .
CDR3: ASSLQENTEAF; size: .; V: TRBV5-4; length: 11; D: .
CDR3: ASTLGGAGAF; size: .; V: TRBV12-3/TRBV12-4; length: 10; D: TRBD1
CDR3: ASRATGGSNTQY; size: .; V: TRBV5-6; length: 12; D: TRBD1
CDR3: ASSIIGDGELF; size: .; V: TRBV19; length: 11; D: .
CDR3: ASSEQQFRSGNTIY; size: .; V: TRBV2; length: 14; D: .
CDR3: ASSRDRAIDEQY; size: .; V: TRBV7-2; length: 12; D: TRBD1
CDR3: AISESTGIPGRGQY; size: .; V: TRBV10-3; length: 14; D: .
CDR3: ASSGGGSGEKLF; size: .; V: TRBV9; length: 12; D: .
CDR3: ASSGPRGGPYYTDTQY; size: .; V: TRBV9; length: 16; D: .
CDR3: ASSPSQYQETQY; size: .; V: TRBV18; length: 12; D: .
CDR3: ASSRTGGLAKNIQY; size: .; V: TRBV5-4; length: 14; D: TRBD1
CDR3: ASSLVQGLTGDTQY; size: .; V: TRBV7-9; length: 14; D: .
CDR3: ASSPPGQAGTEAF; size: .; V: TRBV18; length: 13; D: TRBD1
CDR3: ASSLVEGQGNGYT; size: .; V: TRBV5-1; length: 13; D: TRBD1
CDR3: AYRDSHYEQY; size: .; V: TRBV30; length: 10; D: TRBD1
CDR3: ASSTQTSKRTQY; size: .; V: TRBV19; length: 12; D: TRBD2
CDR3: ASSLVTGTANTEAF; size: .; V: TRBV5-1; length: 14; D: TRBD1
CDR3: ATSDSGGSNQPQH; size: .; V: TRBV24-1; length: 13; D: TRBD1
CDR3: ASLATSGGAGELF; size: .; V: TRBV6-5; length: 13; D: TRBD2
CDR3: ASSLVGAGENYGYT; size: .; V: TRBV27; length: 14; D: .
CDR3: ASCQSFWSDTEAF; size: .; V: TRBV6-5; length: 13; D: .
CDR3: ASTLPRGAGETQY; size: .; V: TRBV2; length: 13; D: TRBD2
CDR3: ASSRGQINEKLF; size: .; V: TRBV6-5; length: 12; D: TRBD1
CDR3: ASSQDLVRAYEQY; size: .; V: TRBV14; length: 13; D: .
CDR3: ASSLDRANEKLF; size: .; V: TRBV5-8; length: 12; D: .
CDR3: ASSHSAGKVKLF; size: .; V: TRBV3-1/TRBV3-2; length: 12; D: .
CDR3: ASSLYPAGSYEQY; size: few; V: TRBV5-1; length: 13; D: .
CDR3: ASSEVSSGVGEQY; size: .; V: TRBV6-1; length: 13; D: TRBD2
CDR3: ASSESGDAGGQY; size: .; V: TRBV10-2; length: 12; D: TRBD2
CDR3: ASSPLGGGGEPQH; size: .; V: TRBV6-5; length: 13; D: .
CDR3: ASSEGGGALNEQF; size: once; V: TRBV10-1; length: 13; D: TRBD2
CDR3: ASSPRGQGWNTEAF; size: .; V: TRBV3-1/TRBV3-2; length: 14; D: TRBD1
CDR3: ASRGTSGGAGELF; size: .; V: TRBV2; length: 13; D: TRBD2
CDR3: ASSESGTTRYEQY; size: .; V: TRBV2; length: 13; D: TRBD2
CDR3: ASSLAREDEQF; size: few; V: TRBV5-1; length: 11; D: .